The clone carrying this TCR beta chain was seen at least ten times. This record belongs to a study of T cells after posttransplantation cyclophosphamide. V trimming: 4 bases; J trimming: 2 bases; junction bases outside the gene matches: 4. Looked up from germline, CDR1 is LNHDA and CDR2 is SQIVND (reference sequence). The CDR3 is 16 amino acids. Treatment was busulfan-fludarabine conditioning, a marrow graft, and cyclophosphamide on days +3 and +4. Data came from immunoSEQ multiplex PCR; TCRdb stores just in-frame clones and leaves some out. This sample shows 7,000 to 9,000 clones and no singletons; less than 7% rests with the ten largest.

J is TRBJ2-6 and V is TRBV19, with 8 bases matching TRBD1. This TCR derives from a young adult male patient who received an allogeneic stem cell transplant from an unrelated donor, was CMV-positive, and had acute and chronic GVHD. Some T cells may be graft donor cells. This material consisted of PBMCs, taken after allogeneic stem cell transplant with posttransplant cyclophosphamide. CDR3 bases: TGTGCCAGTAGTACCTGGACAGGGACTGGGGCCAACGTCCTGACTTTC. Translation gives CASSTWTGTGANVLTF.